Below, one T cell receptor (beta chain) is given with its context. What it recognizes is unknown. The data were taken from a study of cytomegalovirus exposure and HLA in healthy donors. General study findings and limits: Most CMV-associated TCR beta chains appeared HLA-restricted in a later analysis.

With 60 Vbeta and 13 Jbeta primers, the PCR was carried out. Sequencing used immunoSEQ multiplex PCR; TCRdb keeps in-frame clones, though not all of them. The data show about 200,000 clones, just under 70% seen once. The TCR comes from a man in his forties or fifties in good health and CMV-seropositive. Material: PBMCs.

The CDR3 sequence: CASSQRTGSGNTEAFF. CDR3 in DNA: TGTGCCAGCAGTCAAAGGACAGGGTCAGGGAACACTGAAGCTTTCTTT. The chain couples TRBV6-6 to TRBJ1-1, with 8 bases that match TRBD1. V trimming: 5 bases; J trimming: 1 base; junction bases outside the gene matches: 9. CDR1 is MNHNY and CDR2 is SVGAGI in the germline V gene (reference sequence). This CDR3 region has 16 residues.